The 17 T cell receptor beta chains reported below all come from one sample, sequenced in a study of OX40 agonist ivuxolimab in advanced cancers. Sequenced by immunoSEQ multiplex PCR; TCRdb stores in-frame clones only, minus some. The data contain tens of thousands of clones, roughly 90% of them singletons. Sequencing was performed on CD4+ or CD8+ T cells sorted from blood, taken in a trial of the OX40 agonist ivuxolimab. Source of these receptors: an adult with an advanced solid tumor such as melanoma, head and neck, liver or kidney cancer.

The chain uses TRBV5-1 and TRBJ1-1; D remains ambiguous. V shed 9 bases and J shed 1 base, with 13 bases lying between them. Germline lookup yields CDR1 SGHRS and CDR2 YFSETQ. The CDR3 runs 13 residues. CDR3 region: CATEYDGNTEAFF. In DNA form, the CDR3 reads TGCGCCACCGAATATGACGGGAACACTGAAGCTTTCTTT.

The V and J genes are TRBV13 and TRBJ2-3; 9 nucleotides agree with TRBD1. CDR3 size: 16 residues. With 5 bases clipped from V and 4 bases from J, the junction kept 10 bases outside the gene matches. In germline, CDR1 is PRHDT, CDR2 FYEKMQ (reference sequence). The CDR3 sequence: CASSDGTGRGADTQYF. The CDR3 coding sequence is TGTGCCAGCAGCGACGGGACAGGGAGGGGGGCAGATACGCAGTATTTT.

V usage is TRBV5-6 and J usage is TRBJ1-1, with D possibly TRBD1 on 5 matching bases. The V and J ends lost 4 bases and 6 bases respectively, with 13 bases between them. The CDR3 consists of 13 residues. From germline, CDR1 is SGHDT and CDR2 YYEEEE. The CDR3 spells CASSPVWGAEAFF. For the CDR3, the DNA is TGTGCCAGCAGCCCCGTGTGGGGCGCTGAAGCTTTCTTT.

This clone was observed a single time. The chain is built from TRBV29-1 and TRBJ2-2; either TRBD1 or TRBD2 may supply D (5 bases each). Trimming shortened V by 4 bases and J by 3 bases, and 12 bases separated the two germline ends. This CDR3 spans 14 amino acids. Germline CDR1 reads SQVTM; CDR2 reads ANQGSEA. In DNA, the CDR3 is TGCAGCGTTGGCGATGTGGGGGACACCGGGGAGCTGTTTTTT. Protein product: CSVGDVGDTGELFF.

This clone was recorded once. CDR3 region: CASRWGWGGYTF. DNA for the CDR3: TGTGCCAGCAGATGGGGTTGGGGTGGCTACACCTTC. The chain carries TRBV27 and TRBJ1-2, with no clear D. This CDR3 is 12 amino acids long. V lost 6 bases, J lost 7 bases, and 12 bases lay in between. Germline-derived CDR1 and CDR2 are MNHEY and SMNVEV (reference sequence).

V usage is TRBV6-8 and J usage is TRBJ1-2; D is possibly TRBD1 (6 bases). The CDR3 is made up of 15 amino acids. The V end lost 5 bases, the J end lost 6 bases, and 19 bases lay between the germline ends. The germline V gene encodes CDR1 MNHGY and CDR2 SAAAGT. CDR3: CASSVGRTGNDGYTF. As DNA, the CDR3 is TGTGCCAGCAGTGTAGGGAGAACAGGGAACGATGGCTACACCTTC.

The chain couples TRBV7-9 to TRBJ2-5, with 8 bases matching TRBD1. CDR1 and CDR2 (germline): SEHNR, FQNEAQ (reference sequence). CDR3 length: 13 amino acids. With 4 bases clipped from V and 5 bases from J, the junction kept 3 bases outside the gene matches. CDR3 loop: CASSSQGDETQYF. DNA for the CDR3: TGTGCCAGCAGCTCACAGGGGGACGAGACCCAGTACTTC.

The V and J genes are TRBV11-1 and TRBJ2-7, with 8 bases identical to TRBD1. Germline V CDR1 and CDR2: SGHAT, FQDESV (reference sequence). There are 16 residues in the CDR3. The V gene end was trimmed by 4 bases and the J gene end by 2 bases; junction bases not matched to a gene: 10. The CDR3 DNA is TGTGCCAGCAGCTCAGAGAACAGGGACAGGACCTACGAGCAGTACTTC. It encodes CASSSENRDRTYEQYF.

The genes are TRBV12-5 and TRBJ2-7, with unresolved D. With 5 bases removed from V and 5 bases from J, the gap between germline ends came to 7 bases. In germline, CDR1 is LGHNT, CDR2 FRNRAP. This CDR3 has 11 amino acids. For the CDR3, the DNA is TGTGCTAGTGGTCCCCGAGACGAGCAGTACTTC. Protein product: CASGPRDEQYF.

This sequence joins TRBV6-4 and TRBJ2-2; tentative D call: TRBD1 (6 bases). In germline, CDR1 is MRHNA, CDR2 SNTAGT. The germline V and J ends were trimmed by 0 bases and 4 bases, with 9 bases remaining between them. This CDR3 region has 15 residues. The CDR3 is CASSDSAGATGELFF. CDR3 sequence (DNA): TGTGCCAGCAGTGACTCAGCAGGGGCCACCGGGGAGCTGTTTTTT.

CDR3 region: CATSSRSRGYTF. In nucleotides, the CDR3 is TGTGCCACCAGCAGCAGGTCCCGGGGCTACACCTTC. The rearrangement joins TRBV15 to TRBJ1-2; D remains ambiguous. Germline V gene data show CDR1 as LNHNV and CDR2 as YYDKDF (reference sequence). This CDR3 contains 12 residues. Deletions cut 3 bases from V and 8 bases from J, with 10 bases between. The full variable domain, its missing parts supplied by reference TRBV15 and TRBJ1-2, is DAMVIQNPRYQVTQFGKPVTLSCSQTLNHNVMYWYQQKSSQAPKLLFHYYDKDFNNEADTPDNFQSRRPNTSFCFLDIRSPGLGDTAMYLCATSSRSRGYTFGSGTRLTVV.

In nucleotides, the CDR3 is TGTGCCAGTAGTATAGTTGGCGGGGGGAACACTGAAGCTTTCTTT. Its translation: CASSIVGGGNTEAFF. J is TRBJ1-1 and V is TRBV19, with D possibly matching TRBD1 (5 bases). From germline, CDR1 is LNHDA and CDR2 SQIVND (reference sequence). V was shortened by 1 base and J by 1 base, with 10 bases between the two germline ends. This CDR3 region has 15 residues.

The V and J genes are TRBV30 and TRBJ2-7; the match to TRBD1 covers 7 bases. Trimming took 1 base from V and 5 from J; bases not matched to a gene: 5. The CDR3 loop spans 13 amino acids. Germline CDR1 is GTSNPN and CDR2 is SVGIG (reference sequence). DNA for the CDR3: TGTGCCTGGAGTGAGACAGGGATCCACGAGCAGTACTTC. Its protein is CAWSETGIHEQYF.

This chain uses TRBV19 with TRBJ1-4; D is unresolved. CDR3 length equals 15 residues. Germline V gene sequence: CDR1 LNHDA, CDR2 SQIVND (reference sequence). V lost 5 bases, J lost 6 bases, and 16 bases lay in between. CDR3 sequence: CASSGVLDLYEKLFF. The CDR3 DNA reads TGTGCCAGTAGTGGGGTTTTGGACTTATATGAAAAACTGTTTTTT.

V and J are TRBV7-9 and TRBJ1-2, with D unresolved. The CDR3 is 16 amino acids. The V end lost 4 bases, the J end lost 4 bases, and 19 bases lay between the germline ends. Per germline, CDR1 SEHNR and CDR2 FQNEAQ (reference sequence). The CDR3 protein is CASSSVKTTASYGYTF. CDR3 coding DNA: TGTGCCAGCAGCTCCGTGAAGACGACCGCCTCCTATGGCTACACCTTC. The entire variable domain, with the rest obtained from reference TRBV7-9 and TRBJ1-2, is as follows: DTGVSQNPRHKITKRGQNVTFRCDPISEHNRLYWYRQTLGQGPEFLTYFQNEAQLEKSRLLSDRFSAERPKGSFSTLEIQRTEQGDSAMYLCASSSVKTTASYGYTFGSGTRLTVV.

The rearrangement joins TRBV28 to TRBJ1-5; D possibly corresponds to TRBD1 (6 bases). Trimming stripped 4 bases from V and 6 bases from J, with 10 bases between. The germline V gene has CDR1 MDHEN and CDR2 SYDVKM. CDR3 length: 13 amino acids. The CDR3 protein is CASSSGVFQPQHF. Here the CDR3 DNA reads TGTGCCAGCAGTTCAGGGGTCTTTCAGCCCCAGCATTTT.

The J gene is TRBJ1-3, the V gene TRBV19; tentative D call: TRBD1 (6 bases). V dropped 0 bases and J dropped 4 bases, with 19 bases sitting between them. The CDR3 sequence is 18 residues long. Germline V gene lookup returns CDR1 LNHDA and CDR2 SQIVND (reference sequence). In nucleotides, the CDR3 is TGTGCCAGTAGTATAGATCCCCCTAATAGGGGGATGGGAAACACCATATATTTT. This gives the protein CASSIDPPNRGMGNTIYF. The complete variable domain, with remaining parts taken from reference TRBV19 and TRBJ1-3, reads DGGITQSPKYLFRKEGQNVTLSCEQNLNHDAMYWYRQDPGQGLRLIYYSQIVNDFQKGDIAEGYSVSREKKESFPLTVTSAQKNPTAFYLCASSIDPPNRGMGNTIYFGEGSWLTVV.